The T cell receptor (beta chain) described here comes from a study of cytomegalovirus exposure and HLA in healthy donors. Findings of the study overall: The study listed approximately 160 cytomegalovirus-associated TCR beta chains.

Concerning this clone: Its specificity is unknown.

The PCR had 60 Vbeta and 13 Jbeta primers. TCRdb keeps only in-frame clones here, not all; method: immunoSEQ multiplex PCR. Seen here are some 150,000 clones, around 80% observed once, and the top ten hold 5.1%. The sample was PBMCs. This clonotype was sampled from a male donor in good health and CMV-seronegative.

The CDR3 DNA reads as TGTGCCAGCAGCCAAGTGGCCGCTAGGAACACTGAAGCTTTCTTT. It translates to CASSQVAARNTEAFF. The chain combines TRBV4-2 with TRBJ1-1; D is unclear. The CDR3 runs 15 residues. Trimming shortened V by 1 base and J by 1 base, and 10 bases separated the two germline ends. Germline CDR1 and CDR2: LGHNA and YNFKEQ.